Listed here are 24 T cell receptor beta chains from one sample, sequenced in a study of human T cells and chemical hapten exposure. Unique molecular identifiers were affixed to discrete cDNA molecules within the library. MiXCR, run by TCRdb on the reads, gives a single entry per CDR3 protein. Of about 4,100 distinct CDR3 sequences listed, almost 50% are singletons. Treatment defined: therapeutic diphenylcyclopropenone sensitization with weekly scalp DPC. Sequencing was performed on whole blood, taken before DPC sensitization or 2, 6, or about 24 weeks after (not recorded which). These TCRs come from an adult with alopecia areata. Some clones in this sample may be carry-over from other donors' samples. This table probably holds off-target reads from a library built for another chain.

As DNA, the CDR3 is TGTGCCAGCAGTGAGGACAGGGGATACCAGCCCCAGCATTTT. It translates to CASSEDRGYQPQHF. J is TRBJ1-5 and V is TRBV2; 9 bases are shared with TRBD1. Germline-derived CDR1 and CDR2 are SNHLY and FYNNEI. The CDR3 loop spans 14 amino acids. V was pared by 3 bases and J by 7 bases, with 4 bases of the junction left unmatched.

The chain is built from TRBV5-4 and TRBJ2-7; 7 nucleotides line up with TRBD2. CDR3 length equals 14 residues. Germline CDR1 SGHNT, CDR2 YYREEE (reference sequence). V shed 4 bases and J 2 bases; nucleotides not matched to a gene: 6. The DNA for the CDR3 is TGTGCCAGCAGCGCGGGGGACGGTCCCTACGAGCAGTACTTC. This gives the protein CASSAGDGPYEQYF.

J is TRBJ2-3 and V is TRBV9; 9 bases are shared with TRBD2. J was trimmed by 6 bases and V by 4 bases; bases with no gene match: 12. CDR1 SGDLS and CDR2 YYNGEE come from the germline V gene. The CDR3 has 16 amino acids. The CDR3 DNA sequence: TGTGCCAGCAGCTTCGCCGGACTAGCGTCTTATGATACGCAGTATTTT. Translating gives CASSFAGLASYDTQYF.

This rearrangement joins TRBV10-3 to TRBJ2-1; either TRBD1 or TRBD2 may supply D (7 bases each). This CDR3 region has 14 residues. V shed 7 bases and J shed 6 bases, with 16 bases lying between them. The germline V gene encodes CDR1 ENHRY and CDR2 SYGVKD. The CDR3 sequence is CAIIADREGNEQFF. The CDR3 DNA sequence: TGTGCCATCATAGCTGACAGGGAGGGCAATGAGCAGTTCTTC.

This clonotype turned up a few times. This chain uses TRBV10-3 with TRBJ2-3; D gene unclear. CDR3 length: 13 amino acids. CDR1 and CDR2 from the germline V gene are ENHRY and SYGVKD. With 10 bases removed from V and 1 base from J, the gap between germline ends came to 12 bases. The chain's CDR3 is CATGRGGTDTQYF. Here the CDR3 DNA reads TGTGCCACCGGGCGCGGCGGCACAGATACGCAGTATTTT.

This chain links TRBV29-1 with TRBJ2-3; D call uncertain. This CDR3 is 10 amino acids long. V lost 4 bases and J 5 bases, leaving 4 bases between the germline ends. CDR1 and CDR2 from the germline V gene are SQVTM and ANQGSEA. As DNA, the CDR3 is TGCAGCGTTGGGGAAGATACGCAGTATTTT. Protein: CSVGEDTQYF.

The chain couples TRBV12-3 or TRBV12-4 to TRBJ2-2; possibly TRBD1 for D (6 bases). This CDR3 is built from 14 residues. Trimming stripped 9 bases from V and 4 bases from J, with 15 bases between. CDR3 loop: CASNNRASTGELFF. The CDR3 region has the DNA TGTGCCAGTAACAACAGGGCTAGCACCGGGGAGCTGTTTTTT.

This clonotype was counted a few times. This chain joins TRBV19 and TRBJ2-6, with 11 positions matching TRBD1. Losses at the gene ends were 8 bases for V and 1 base for J; bases not matched to a gene: 4. Per the germline V gene, CDR1 is LNHDA and CDR2 is SQIVND (reference sequence). The CDR3 sequence is 16 residues long. In DNA, the CDR3 is TGTGCCAGTTCGGACAGGGGGCCTTCTGGGGCCAACGTCCTGACTTTC. Encoded protein: CASSDRGPSGANVLTF.

The chain links TRBV5-4 to TRBJ2-2; maybe TRBD2 (6 bases). The CDR3 contains 14 residues. V was cut by 4 bases and J by 2 bases, with 9 bases left in between. Germline CDR1 and CDR2: SGHNT and YYREEE (reference sequence). The CDR3: CASSRLDNTGELFF. For the CDR3, the DNA is TGTGCCAGCAGCAGACTAGATAACACCGGGGAGCTGTTTTTT.

This sequence joins TRBV5-1 and TRBJ2-2; D might be TRBD1 (6 bases). The CDR3 is 17 residues long. The germline V and J ends were trimmed by 0 bases and 7 bases, with 19 bases remaining between them. Per the germline V gene, CDR1 is SGHRS and CDR2 is YFSETQ. In nucleotides, the CDR3 is TGCGCCAGCAGCTTGGGTCTGGGGGCGCCTATCGGCGGGGAGCTGTTTTTT. It codes for CASSLGLGAPIGGELFF.

The chain recombines TRBV20-1 with TRBJ2-3; TRBD2 is a possible D gene (5 bases). The germline V and J ends were trimmed by 5 bases and 2 bases, with 20 bases remaining between them. Germline values: CDR1 DFQATT, CDR2 SNEGSKA (reference sequence). This CDR3 has 16 amino acids. The CDR3 protein is CSAPPRVPGSTDTQYF. The DNA for the CDR3 is TGCAGTGCTCCCCCACGGGTCCCGGGGTCCACAGATACGCAGTATTTT.

The chain is built from TRBV9 and TRBJ2-2; possibly TRBD2 for D (6 bases). The germline CDR1 and CDR2 sequences are SGDLS and YYNGEE. V shed 0 bases and J shed 4 bases, with 13 bases lying between them. This CDR3 is 16 amino acids long. Here the CDR3 DNA reads TGTGCCAGCAGCGTAGATTTGAGGGGAGGCACCGGGGAGCTGTTTTTT. Protein: CASSVDLRGGTGELFF.

This sequence joins TRBV18 and TRBJ2-3, with D uncertain. The CDR3 spans 13 residues. The V gene's germline CDR1 is KGHSH and CDR2 LQKENI. V was cut by 5 bases and J by 3 bases, with 9 bases left in between. The DNA of the CDR3 is TGTGCCAGCTCAGATTCGGCGACAGATACGCAGTATTTT. Translating gives CASSDSATDTQYF.

This chain connects TRBV11-2 to TRBJ2-3; D may be TRBD2 (5 bases). V was clipped by 1 base and J by 0 bases, with 11 bases between them. The CDR3 length is 16 residues. The V gene's germline CDR1 is SGHAT and CDR2 FQNNGV. The CDR3 region has the DNA TGTGCCAGCAGCTTAGTTGGAGCGGCTAGCACAGATACGCAGTATTTT. It codes for CASSLVGAASTDTQYF.

As DNA, the CDR3 is TGTGCCAGCAGTTACTCCTGGGACATACAAGAGACCCAGTACTTC. Residues: CASSYSWDIQETQYF. The genes are TRBV6-5 and TRBJ2-5; weak D call: TRBD1 (6 bases). Trimming stripped 0 bases from V and 2 bases from J, with 10 bases between. This CDR3 contains 15 residues. From germline, CDR1 is MNHEY and CDR2 SVGAGI.

In this sample, this clonotype turned up a few times. The rearrangement joins TRBV11-2 to TRBJ1-1; 7 positions match TRBD1. V dropped 5 bases and J dropped 4; count of bases not matched to a gene: 13. CDR1 and CDR2 (germline): SGHAT, FQNNGV. CDR3 length: 16 residues. CDR3 coding DNA: TGTGCCAGCAGCCGAAGTAGGACAGGCGGTTCCACTGAAGCTTTCTTT. The encoded protein is CASSRSRTGGSTEAFF.

The CDR3 DNA sequence: TGTGCCAGCAGCCTCAATGGGAATGAGCAGTTCTTC. This translates into CASSLNGNEQFF. This rearrangement joins TRBV7-6 to TRBJ2-1; no definite D call. Germline CDR1 reads SGHVS; CDR2 reads FNYEAQ. The CDR3 has 12 amino acids. Deletions cut 5 bases from V and 7 bases from J, with 9 bases between.

The chain links TRBV6-2 or TRBV6-3 to TRBJ2-1; 9 nucleotides agree with TRBD1. Trimming cost V 8 bases and J 7 bases; bases outside gene matches: 6. The CDR3 sequence is 13 residues long. CDR1 is MNHEY, CDR2 SVGEGT, per germline. CDR3: CASDRGGLNEQFF. CDR3 sequence (DNA): TGTGCCAGCGACAGGGGGGGTCTGAATGAGCAGTTCTTC.

The chain is built from TRBV29-1 and TRBJ2-7; TRBD1 matches at 7 bases. Unmatched junction bases numbered 6, after V lost 7 bases and J lost 3 bases. Germline V lookup: CDR1 SQVTM, CDR2 ANQGSEA. The CDR3 covers 12 residues. This CDR3 is CSARDSYYEQYF. CDR3 coding DNA: TGCAGCGCCCGGGACAGTTACTACGAGCAGTACTTC.

The chain has TRBV6-2 or TRBV6-3 and TRBJ2-5; D is possibly TRBD1 (5 bases). The CDR3 has 15 amino acids. V dropped 6 bases and J dropped 7 bases, with 21 bases sitting between them. Germline CDR1 is MNHEY and CDR2 is SVGEGT. The CDR3 sequence is CASRQEGAAGMTQYF. The CDR3 DNA is TGTGCCAGCAGGCAGGAAGGAGCTGCAGGGATGACCCAGTACTTC.

Only a few counts were recorded for this clonotype. The CDR3 nucleotides are TGTGCCAGCAGCCAAGGACTAGCGGGATCCTCCTACGAGCAGTACTTC. Residues: CASSQGLAGSSYEQYF. The chain recombines TRBV3-1 with TRBJ2-7, with 11 bases matching TRBD2. Trimming removed 1 base from V and 0 bases from J; junction bases left unmatched: 2. CDR1 is LGHDT and CDR2 is YNNKEL in the germline V gene (reference sequence). The CDR3 consists of 16 residues.

This clonotype came up once. The chain recombines TRBV12-3 or TRBV12-4 with TRBJ2-3; D remains unclear. V was clipped by 5 bases and J by 5 bases, with 11 bases between them. This CDR3 has 13 amino acids. CDR3 amino acids: CASSPQLIDTQYF. The CDR3 region has the DNA TGTGCCAGCAGTCCTCAACTAATAGATACGCAGTATTTT.

This rearrangement joins TRBV6-2 or TRBV6-3 to TRBJ2-1, with D possibly being TRBD2 (6 bases). This CDR3 contains 15 residues. From germline, CDR1 is MNHEY and CDR2 SVGEGT. The V end lost 2 bases, the J end lost 5 bases, and 13 bases lay between the germline ends. The CDR3 reads CASSYHGGKDNEQFF. CDR3 nucleotide sequence: TGTGCCAGCAGTTACCATGGAGGGAAAGACAATGAGCAGTTCTTC.

The rearrangement links TRBV10-1 to TRBJ2-2; TRBD2 aligns across 15 bases. CDR1 is WNHNN, CDR2 SYGVQD, per germline (reference sequence). The CDR3 spans 18 residues. V lost 6 bases to trimming and J lost 4 bases; unmatched junction nucleotides: 9. The CDR3 loop is CASRRTSGRAGGTGELFF. CDR3 bases: TGCGCCAGCAGGAGGACTAGCGGGAGGGCCGGGGGCACCGGGGAGCTGTTTTTT.